The present T cell receptor (beta chain) was sequenced within a study of PD-L1 blockade in urothelial cancer (dated by TCRdb to 2016 to 2017). Regarding the complete study: All patients started therapy around 2014 and received atezolizumab 1,200 mg intravenously every 3 weeks. About 85% of the roughly 29 patients were males with bladder-origin urothelial cancer, and 18 of 29 reported a prior smoking history. Patients had an ECOG performance status of 0 or 1 and had received between 0 and 3 prior chemotherapy regimens. Blood samples were analyzed at 3 weeks after treatment start (second dose) and at 6 weeks after treatment start. Blood samples yielded a median of 141,255 T cells and approximately 83,000 unique TCRs, with median clonality approximately 0.08. An exploratory multi-omic analysis was conducted of the somatic, immune and clinical correlates of response to PD-L1 blockade with atezolizumab in urothelial cancer. Pretreatment tumor samples, along with matched peripheral blood collected serially before and after atezolizumab treatment, underwent TCR sequencing. Durable clinical benefit was defined as progression-free survival longer than 6 months, and TCR features were also tested against progression-free and overall survival. In the same patients, pretreatment tumors underwent whole exome sequencing and RNA sequencing in addition to TCR sequencing. Nine patients achieved durable clinical benefit and fewer than 25 did not. Under 30 patients had pretreatment blood TCR-seq, approximately 24 had at least one posttreatment blood collection, and approximately 24 had tumor TCR-seq. What the study reported, not specific to this receptor: Greater expansion of tumor-associated TCR clones in peripheral blood 3 weeks after the start of treatment was observed in patients with durable benefit (n ≈ 22, p = 0.022). Improved progression-free and overall survival was associated with having pretreatment peripheral blood TCR clonality below the median. Small sample size (n ≈ 28) and many exploratory analyses mean the results are intended to be hypothesis-generating.

Trimming removed 3 bases from V and 6 bases from J, leaving 9 bases between the germline ends. Sequences KGHSH (CDR1) and LQKENI (CDR2) are obtained from the germline V gene. From cysteine to phenylalanine, the CDR3 is 12 amino acids long. The sequence is cut down to CDR3 DNA, 36 bases in frame from base 1. Synthetic TCR analog templates were spiked into each PCR to estimate absolute template abundance from read counts. The immunoSEQ assay used bias-controlled V and J gene primers to amplify TCRbeta CDR3 regions from genomic DNA. Sequencing of rearranged TCRbeta segments was done at approximately 20X coverage. As for the authors' bioinformatics: Sequencing errors were corrected by clustering, and CDR3s were annotated against IMGT so that V, D and J genes could be assigned. Out-of-frame and stop-codon sequences were excluded, and only productive TCRbeta rearrangements were used in downstream analyses. To compute clonality, Shannon entropy was normalized by the log of the number of unique productive sequences and then subtracted from one. Clones differing between time points or between blood and tumor were identified by Fisher's exact test with Benjamini-Hochberg correction at adjusted p below 0.01. Sourced from immuneACCESS, this table was stored by TCRdb with only in-frame sequences that have V and J called. A share of the clones is absent; for the studies checked, an unresolved V gene accounts for under half, and the remainder has no known explanation. The DNA gave D and trimming, while V, J and clone size come from that table. The sample table holds more than 70,000 clones, of which about 89% were seen once. The ten largest clones capture roughly 3.2% of the sample.

The cohort comprised roughly 30 patients with locally advanced or metastatic urothelial carcinoma treated at Memorial Sloan Kettering on a trial protocol. Peripheral blood mononuclear cells were collected pretreatment and during treatment, with between 1 and 8 total time points per patient. The Qiagen DNeasy Blood extraction kit was used to purify genomic DNA from total PBMCs and tumor samples. PBMCs were collected pretreatment and during treatment and were isolated and stored as previously described. This clone was seen more than once but under ten times. Its cognate antigen has yet to be identified. Base-call qualities are not available, and no considerably larger clone is one nucleotide away.

The rearrangement joined TRBV18 to TRBJ2-7; a tentative D call is TRBD2 (5 bases match). This sample comprised PBMCs, obtained around atezolizumab (anti-PD-L1) treatment. The TCR sequence derives from a man between 60 and 75 years old with urothelial cancer. CDR3 region: CASSPSGREQYF. In nucleotide form, the sequence is TGTGCCAGCTCACCGAGCGGCCGCGAGCAGTACTTC.